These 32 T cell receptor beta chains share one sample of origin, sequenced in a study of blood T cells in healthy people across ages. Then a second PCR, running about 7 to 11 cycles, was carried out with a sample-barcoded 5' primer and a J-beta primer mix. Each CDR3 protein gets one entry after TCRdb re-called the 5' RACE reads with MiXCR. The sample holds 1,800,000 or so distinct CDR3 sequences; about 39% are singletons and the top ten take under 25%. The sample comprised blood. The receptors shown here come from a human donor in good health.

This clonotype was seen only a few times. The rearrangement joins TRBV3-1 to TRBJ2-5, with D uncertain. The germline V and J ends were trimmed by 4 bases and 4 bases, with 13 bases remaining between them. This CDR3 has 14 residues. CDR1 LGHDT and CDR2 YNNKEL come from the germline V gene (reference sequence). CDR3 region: CASSPNLPPETQYF. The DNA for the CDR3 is TGTGCCAGCAGCCCTAACCTTCCCCCAGAGACCCAGTACTTC.

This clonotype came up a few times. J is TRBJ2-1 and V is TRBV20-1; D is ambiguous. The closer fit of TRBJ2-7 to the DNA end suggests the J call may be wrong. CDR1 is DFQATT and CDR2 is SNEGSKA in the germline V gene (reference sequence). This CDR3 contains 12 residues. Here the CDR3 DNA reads TGCAGTGCTAGAGGCACCAACCACGAGCAGTACTTC. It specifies CSARGTNHEQYF.

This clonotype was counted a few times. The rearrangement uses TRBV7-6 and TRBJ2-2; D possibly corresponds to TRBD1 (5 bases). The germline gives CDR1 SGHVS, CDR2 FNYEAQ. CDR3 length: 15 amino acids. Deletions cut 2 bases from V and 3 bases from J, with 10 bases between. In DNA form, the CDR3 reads TGTGCCAGCAGCTTACTAGGGGATGACACCGGGGAGCTGTTTTTT. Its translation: CASSLLGDDTGELFF.

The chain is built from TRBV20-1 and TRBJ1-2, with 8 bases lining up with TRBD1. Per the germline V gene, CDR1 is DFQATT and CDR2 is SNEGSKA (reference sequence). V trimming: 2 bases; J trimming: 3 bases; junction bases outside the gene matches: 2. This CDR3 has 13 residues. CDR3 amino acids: CSARPQGDYGYTF. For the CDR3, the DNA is TGCAGTGCTAGACCACAGGGGGACTATGGCTACACCTTC.

Here the CDR3 DNA reads TGTGCCAGCAGTTACTCGATGGCCAGGGGGCGCAATCTCCGGGGAGAAGCTTTCTTT. This encodes CASSYSMARGRNLRGEAFF. The rearrangement joins TRBV6-2 or TRBV6-3 to TRBJ1-1; TRBD1 agrees at 8 bases. Germline CDR1 MNHEY, CDR2 SVGEGT. The CDR3 consists of 19 residues. The junction had 20 bases not matched to a gene; V was cut back by 0 bases and J by 8 bases.

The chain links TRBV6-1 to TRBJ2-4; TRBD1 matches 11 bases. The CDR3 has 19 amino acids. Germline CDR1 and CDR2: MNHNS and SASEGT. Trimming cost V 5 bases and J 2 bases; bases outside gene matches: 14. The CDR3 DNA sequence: TGTGCCAGCAGTCCCCGGGACAGGGGGAGAGAGGGAACCAAAAACATTCAGTACTTC. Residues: CASSPRDRGREGTKNIQYF.

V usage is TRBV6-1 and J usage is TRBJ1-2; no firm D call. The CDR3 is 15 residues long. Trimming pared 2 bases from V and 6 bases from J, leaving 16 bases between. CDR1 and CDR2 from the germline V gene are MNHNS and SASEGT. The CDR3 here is CASSETIGESHGYTF. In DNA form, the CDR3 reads TGTGCCAGCAGTGAAACTATAGGCGAATCACATGGCTACACCTTC.

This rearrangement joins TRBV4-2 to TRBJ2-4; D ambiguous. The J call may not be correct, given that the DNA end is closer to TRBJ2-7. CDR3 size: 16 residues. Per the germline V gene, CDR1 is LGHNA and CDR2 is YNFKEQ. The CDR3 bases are TGTGCCAGCAGCCAAGGTTCCGTATCCCTAAACTACGAGCAGTACTTC. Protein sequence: CASSQGSVSLNYEQYF.

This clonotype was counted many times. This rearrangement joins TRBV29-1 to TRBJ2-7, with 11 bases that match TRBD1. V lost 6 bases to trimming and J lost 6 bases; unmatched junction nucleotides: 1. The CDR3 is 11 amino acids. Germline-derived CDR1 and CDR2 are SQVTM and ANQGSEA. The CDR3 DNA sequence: TGCAGCGTCGGGACAGGGGGCGAGCAGTACTTC. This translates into CSVGTGGEQYF.

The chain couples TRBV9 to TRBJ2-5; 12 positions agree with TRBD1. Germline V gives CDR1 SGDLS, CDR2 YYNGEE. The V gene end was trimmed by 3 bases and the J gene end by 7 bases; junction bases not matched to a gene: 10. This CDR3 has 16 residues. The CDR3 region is CASSGTGTGGFATQYF. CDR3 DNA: TGTGCCAGCAGCGGTACCGGGACAGGGGGCTTCGCGACCCAGTACTTC.

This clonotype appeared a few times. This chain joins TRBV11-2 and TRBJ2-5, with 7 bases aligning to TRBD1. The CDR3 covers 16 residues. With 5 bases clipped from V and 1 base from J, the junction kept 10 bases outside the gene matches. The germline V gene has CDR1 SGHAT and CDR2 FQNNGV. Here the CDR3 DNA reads TGTGCCAGCAGCACCCGACAGGGTCCCTTCCAAGAGACCCAGTACTTC. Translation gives CASSTRQGPFQETQYF.

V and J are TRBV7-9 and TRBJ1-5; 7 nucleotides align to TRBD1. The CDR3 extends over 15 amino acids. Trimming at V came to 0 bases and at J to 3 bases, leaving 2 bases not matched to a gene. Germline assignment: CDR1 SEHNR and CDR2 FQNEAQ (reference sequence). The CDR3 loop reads CASSLAQGYNQPQHF. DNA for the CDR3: TGTGCCAGCAGCTTAGCACAGGGGTACAATCAGCCCCAGCATTTT. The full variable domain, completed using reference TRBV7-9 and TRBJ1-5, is DTGVSQNPRHKITKRGQNVTFRCDPISEHNRLYWYRQTLGQGPEFLTYFQNEAQLEKSRLLSDRFSAERPKGSFSTLEIQRTEQGDSAMYLCASSLAQGYNQPQHFGDGTRLSIL.

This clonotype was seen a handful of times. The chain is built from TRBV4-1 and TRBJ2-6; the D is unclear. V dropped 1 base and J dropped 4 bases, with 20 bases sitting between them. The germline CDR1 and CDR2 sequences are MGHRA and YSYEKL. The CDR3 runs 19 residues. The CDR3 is CASSQVYGVARGGANVLTF. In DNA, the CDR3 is TGCGCCAGCAGCCAAGTGTATGGGGTTGCTCGTGGAGGGGCCAACGTCCTGACTTTC.

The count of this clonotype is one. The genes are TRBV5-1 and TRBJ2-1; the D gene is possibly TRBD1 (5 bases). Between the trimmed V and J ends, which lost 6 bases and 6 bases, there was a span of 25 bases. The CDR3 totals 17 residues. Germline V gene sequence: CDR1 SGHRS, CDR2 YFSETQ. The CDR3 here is CASTLFPTGRAGNEQFF. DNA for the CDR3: TGCGCCAGCACACTTTTTCCAACAGGTCGCGCCGGCAATGAGCAGTTCTTC.

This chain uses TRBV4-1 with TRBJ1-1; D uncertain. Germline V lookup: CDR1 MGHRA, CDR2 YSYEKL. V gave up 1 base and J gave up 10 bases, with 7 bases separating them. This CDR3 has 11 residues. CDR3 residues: CASSQGRSAFF. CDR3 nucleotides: TGCGCCAGCAGCCAAGGAAGGTCAGCTTTCTTT.

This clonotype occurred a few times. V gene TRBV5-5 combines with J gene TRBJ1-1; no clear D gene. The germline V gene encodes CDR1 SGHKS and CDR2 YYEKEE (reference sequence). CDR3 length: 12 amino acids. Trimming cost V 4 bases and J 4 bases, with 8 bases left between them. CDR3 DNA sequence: TGTGCCAGCAGCCCCGCCCCCACTGAAGCTTTCTTT. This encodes CASSPAPTEAFF.

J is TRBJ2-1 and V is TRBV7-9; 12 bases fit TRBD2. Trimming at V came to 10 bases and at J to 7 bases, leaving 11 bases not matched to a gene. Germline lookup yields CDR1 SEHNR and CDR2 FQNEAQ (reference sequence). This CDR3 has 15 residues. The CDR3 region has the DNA TGTGCCAATAGTCGGACTAGCGGGGACCTAAATGAGCAGTTCTTC. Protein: CANSRTSGDLNEQFF.

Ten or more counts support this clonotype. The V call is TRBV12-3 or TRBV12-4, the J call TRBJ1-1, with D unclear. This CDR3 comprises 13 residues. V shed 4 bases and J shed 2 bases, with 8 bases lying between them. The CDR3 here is CASSSYRNTEAFF. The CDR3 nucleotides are TGTGCCAGCAGTTCCTACAGAAACACTGAAGCTTTCTTT.

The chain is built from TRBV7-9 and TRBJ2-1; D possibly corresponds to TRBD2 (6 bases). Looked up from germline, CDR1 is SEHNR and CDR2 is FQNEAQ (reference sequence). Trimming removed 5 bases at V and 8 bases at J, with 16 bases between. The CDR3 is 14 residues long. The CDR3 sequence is CASSQGTPFHEQFF. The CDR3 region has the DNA TGTGCCAGCAGCCAAGGGACTCCCTTCCATGAGCAGTTCTTC.

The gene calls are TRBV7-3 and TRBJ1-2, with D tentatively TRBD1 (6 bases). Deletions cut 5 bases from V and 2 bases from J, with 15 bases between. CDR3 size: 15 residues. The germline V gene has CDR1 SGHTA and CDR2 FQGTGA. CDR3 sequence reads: CASSPSGAGNYGYTF. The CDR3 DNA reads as TGTGCCAGCAGCCCGTCGGGGGCGGGGAACTATGGCTACACCTTC.

CDR3: CASSQFFGYEQYF. The CDR3 nucleotides read TGTGCCAGCAGCCAATTTTTCGGGTACGAGCAGTACTTC. The genes are TRBV14 and TRBJ2-7; D not certain. The CDR3 totals 13 residues. Trimming removed 2 bases from V and 4 bases from J, with 9 bases in between. Germline V gene sequence: CDR1 SGHDN, CDR2 FVKESK.

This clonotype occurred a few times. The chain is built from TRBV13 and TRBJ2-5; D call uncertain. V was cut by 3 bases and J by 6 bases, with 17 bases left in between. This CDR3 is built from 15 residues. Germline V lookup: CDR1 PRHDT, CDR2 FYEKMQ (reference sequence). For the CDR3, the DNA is TGTGCCAGCAGCTTCTTCCAGCTATCGAGAAAGACCCAGTACTTC. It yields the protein CASSFFQLSRKTQYF.

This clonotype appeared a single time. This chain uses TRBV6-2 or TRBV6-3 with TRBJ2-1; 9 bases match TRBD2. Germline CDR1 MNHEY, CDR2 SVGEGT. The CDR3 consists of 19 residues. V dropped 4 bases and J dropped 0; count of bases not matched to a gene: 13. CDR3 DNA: TGTGCCAGCAGTTCAATCTGGGCTAGCGGGGCCTCCTCCTACAATGAGCAGTTCTTC. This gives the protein CASSSIWASGASSYNEQFF.

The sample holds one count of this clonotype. The CDR3 sequence: CASSPGQHPGADTQYF. The DNA of the CDR3 is TGTGCCAGCAGTCCGGGACAGCACCCAGGGGCAGATACGCAGTATTTT. V and J are TRBV6-6 and TRBJ2-3; 7 nucleotides align to TRBD1. J gave up 4 bases and V 5 bases, and 12 bases lay outside the gene matches. The CDR3 has 16 amino acids. Germline V lookup: CDR1 MNHNY, CDR2 SVGAGI (reference sequence).

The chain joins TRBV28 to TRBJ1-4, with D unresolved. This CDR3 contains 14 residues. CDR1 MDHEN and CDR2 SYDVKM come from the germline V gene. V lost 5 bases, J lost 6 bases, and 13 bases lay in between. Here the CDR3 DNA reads TGTGCCAGCAGTCTAGCTACCGTGGATGAAAAACTGTTTTTT. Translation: CASSLATVDEKLFF.

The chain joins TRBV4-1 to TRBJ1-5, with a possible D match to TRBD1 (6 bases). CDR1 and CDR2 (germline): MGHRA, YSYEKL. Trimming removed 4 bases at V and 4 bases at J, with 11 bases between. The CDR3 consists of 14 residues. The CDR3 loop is CASSLKTGNQPQHF. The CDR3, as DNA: TGCGCCAGCAGCCTAAAAACAGGGAATCAGCCCCAGCATTTT.

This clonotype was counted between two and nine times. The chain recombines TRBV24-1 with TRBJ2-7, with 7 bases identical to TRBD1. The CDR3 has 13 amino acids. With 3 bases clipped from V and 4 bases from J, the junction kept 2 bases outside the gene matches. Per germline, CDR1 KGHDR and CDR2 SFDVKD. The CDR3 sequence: CATSDPDRYEQYF. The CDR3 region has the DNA TGTGCCACCAGTGATCCGGACAGGTACGAGCAGTACTTC.

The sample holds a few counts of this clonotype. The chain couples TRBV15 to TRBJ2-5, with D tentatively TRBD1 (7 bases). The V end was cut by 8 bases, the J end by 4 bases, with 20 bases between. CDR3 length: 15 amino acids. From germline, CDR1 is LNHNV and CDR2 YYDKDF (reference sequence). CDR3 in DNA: TGTGCCACCGAAAGACAGGGAGGAGGGGCAGAGACCCAGTACTTC. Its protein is CATERQGGGAETQYF.

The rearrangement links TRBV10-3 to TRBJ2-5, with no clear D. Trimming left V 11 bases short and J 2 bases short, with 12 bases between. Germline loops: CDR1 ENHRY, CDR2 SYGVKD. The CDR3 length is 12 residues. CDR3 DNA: TGTGCCGCCGCCAGAGGTCAAGAGACCCAGTACTTC. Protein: CAAARGQETQYF.

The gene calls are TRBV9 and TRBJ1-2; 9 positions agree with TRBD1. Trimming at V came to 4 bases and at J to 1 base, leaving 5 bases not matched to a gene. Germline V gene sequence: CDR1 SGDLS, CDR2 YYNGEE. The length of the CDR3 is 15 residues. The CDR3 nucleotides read TGTGCCAGCAGCCCCCGACAGGGGGATAACTATGGCTACACCTTC. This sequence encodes CASSPRQGDNYGYTF.

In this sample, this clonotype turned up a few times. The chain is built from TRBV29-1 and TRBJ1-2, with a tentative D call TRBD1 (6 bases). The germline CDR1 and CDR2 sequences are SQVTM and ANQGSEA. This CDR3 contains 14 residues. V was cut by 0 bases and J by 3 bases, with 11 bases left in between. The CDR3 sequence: CSVEDRGAHYGYTF. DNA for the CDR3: TGCAGCGTTGAAGATAGGGGGGCTCACTATGGCTACACCTTC. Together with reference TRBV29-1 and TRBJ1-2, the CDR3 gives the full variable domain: SAVISQKPSRDICQRGTSLTIQCQVDSQVTMMFWYRQQPGQSLTLIATANQGSEATYESGFVIDKFPISRPNLTFSTLTVSNMSPEDSSIYLCSVEDRGAHYGYTFGSGTRLTVV.

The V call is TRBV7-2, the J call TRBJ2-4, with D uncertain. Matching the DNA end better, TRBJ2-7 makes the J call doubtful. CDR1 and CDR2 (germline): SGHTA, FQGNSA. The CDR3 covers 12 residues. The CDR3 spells CASLISRDEQYF. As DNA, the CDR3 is TGTGCCAGCCTAATCAGTAGGGACGAGCAGTACTTC.